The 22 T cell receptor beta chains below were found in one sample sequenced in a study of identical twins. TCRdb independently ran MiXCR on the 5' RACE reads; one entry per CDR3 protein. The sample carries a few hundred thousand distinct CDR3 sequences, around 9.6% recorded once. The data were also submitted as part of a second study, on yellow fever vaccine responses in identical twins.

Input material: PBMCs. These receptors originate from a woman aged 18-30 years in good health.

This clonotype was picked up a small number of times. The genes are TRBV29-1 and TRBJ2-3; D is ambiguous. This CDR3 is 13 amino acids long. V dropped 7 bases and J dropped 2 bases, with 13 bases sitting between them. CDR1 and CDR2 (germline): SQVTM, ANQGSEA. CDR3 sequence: CSGGRHDTDTQYF. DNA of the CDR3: TGCAGCGGAGGCCGCCACGACACAGATACGCAGTATTTT.

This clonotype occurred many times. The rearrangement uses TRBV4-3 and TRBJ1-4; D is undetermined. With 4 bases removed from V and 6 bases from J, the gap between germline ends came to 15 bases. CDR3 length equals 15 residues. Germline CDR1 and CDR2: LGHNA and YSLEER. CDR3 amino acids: CASSRDLGGYEKLFF. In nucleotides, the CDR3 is TGCGCCAGCAGCCGAGACCTGGGTGGGTATGAAAAACTGTTTTTT.

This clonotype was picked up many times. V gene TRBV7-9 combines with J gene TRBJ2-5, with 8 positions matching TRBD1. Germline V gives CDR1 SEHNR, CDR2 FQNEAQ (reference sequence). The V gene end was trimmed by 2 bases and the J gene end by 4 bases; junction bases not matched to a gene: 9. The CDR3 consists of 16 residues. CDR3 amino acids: CASSLIWQGARETQYF. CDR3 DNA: TGTGCCAGCAGCTTAATTTGGCAGGGGGCGAGAGAGACCCAGTACTTC. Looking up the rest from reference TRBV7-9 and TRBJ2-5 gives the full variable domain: DTGVSQNPRHKITKRGQNVTFRCDPISEHNRLYWYRQTLGQGPEFLTYFQNEAQLEKSRLLSDRFSAERPKGSFSTLEIQRTEQGDSAMYLCASSLIWQGARETQYFGPGTRLLVL.

The DNA for the CDR3 is TGTGCCAGCAGCTCGGAGTGGGGACAGGGAGTCCACGAGCAGTACTTC. Translated, it gives CASSSEWGQGVHEQYF. V is TRBV7-2 and J is TRBJ2-7; 9 bases match TRBD1. CDR1 and CDR2 from the germline V gene are SGHTA and FQGNSA. The CDR3 has 16 amino acids. V lost 4 bases to trimming and J lost 5 bases; unmatched junction nucleotides: 12. The entire variable domain, with the rest obtained from reference TRBV7-2 and TRBJ2-7, is as follows: GAGVSQSPSNKVTEKGKDVELRCDPISGHTALYWYRQSLGQGLEFLIYFQGNSAPDKSGLPSDRFSAERTGGSVSTLTIQRTQQEDSAVYLCASSSEWGQGVHEQYFGPGTRLTVT.

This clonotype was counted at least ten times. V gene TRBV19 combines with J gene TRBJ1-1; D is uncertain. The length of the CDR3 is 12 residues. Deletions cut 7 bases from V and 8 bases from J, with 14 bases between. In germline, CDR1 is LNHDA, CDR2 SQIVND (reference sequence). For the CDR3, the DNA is TGTGCCAGTACCCTTGGCCTGTGGGAAGCTTTCTTT. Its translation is CASTLGLWEAFF. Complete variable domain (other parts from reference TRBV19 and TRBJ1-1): DGGITQSPKYLFRKEGQNVTLSCEQNLNHDAMYWYRQDPGQGLRLIYYSQIVNDFQKGDIAEGYSVSREKKESFPLTVTSAQKNPTAFYLCASTLGLWEAFFGQGTRLTVV.

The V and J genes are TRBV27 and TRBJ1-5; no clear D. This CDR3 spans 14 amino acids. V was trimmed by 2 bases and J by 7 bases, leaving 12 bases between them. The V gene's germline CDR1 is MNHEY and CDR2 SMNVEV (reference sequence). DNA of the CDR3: TGTGCCAGCAGTTTAGGCGGCCTTCGGCAGCCCCAGCATTTT. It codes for CASSLGGLRQPQHF.

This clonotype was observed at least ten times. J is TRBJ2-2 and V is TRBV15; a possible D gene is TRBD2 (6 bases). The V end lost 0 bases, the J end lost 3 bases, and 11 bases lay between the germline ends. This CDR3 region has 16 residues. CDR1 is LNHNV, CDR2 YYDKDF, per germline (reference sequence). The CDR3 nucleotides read TGTGCCACCAGCAGAGAGGGCGGGAAGTACACCGGGGAGCTGTTTTTT. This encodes CATSREGGKYTGELFF.

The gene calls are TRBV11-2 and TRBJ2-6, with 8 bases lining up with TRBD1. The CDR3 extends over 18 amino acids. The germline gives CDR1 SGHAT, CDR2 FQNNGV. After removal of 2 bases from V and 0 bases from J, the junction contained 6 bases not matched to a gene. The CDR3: CASSLPRTGSSGANVLTF. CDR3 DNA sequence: TGTGCCAGCAGCTTACCCCGGACAGGGAGCTCTGGGGCCAACGTCCTGACTTTC.

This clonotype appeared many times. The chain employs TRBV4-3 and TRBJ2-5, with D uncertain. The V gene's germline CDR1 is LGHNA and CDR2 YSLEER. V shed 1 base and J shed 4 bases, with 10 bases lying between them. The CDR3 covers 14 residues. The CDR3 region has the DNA TGCGCCAGCAGCCAAGGGAACCTCGGAGAGACCCAGTACTTC. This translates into CASSQGNLGETQYF.

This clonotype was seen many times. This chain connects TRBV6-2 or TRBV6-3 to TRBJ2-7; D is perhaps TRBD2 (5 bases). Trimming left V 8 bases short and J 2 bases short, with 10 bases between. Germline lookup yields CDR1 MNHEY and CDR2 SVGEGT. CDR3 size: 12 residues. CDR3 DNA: TGTGCCAGCTCGGCACTAGCCTACGAGCAGTACTTC. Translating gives CASSALAYEQYF.

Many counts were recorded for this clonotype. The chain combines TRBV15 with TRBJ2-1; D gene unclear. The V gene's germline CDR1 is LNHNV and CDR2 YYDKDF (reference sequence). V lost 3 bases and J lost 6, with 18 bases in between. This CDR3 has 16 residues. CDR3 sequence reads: CATSSGQLGPANEQFF. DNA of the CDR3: TGTGCCACCAGCAGTGGGCAGTTAGGTCCCGCCAATGAGCAGTTCTTC.

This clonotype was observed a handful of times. CDR3 protein: CSVCPGGSNTEAFF. In DNA form, the CDR3 reads TGCAGCGTCTGTCCGGGGGGTTCGAACACTGAAGCTTTCTTT. This chain uses TRBV29-1 with TRBJ1-1; weak D call: TRBD1 (5 bases). Germline loops: CDR1 SQVTM, CDR2 ANQGSEA. This CDR3 contains 14 residues. Trimming cost V 6 bases and J 1 base, with 15 bases left between them.

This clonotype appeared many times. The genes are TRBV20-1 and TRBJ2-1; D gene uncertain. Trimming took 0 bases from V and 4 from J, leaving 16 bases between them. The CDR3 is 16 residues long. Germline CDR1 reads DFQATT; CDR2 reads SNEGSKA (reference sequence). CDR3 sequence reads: CSARDLRSQEYNEQFF. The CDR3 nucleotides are TGCAGTGCTAGAGATCTCAGAAGCCAGGAGTACAATGAGCAGTTCTTC.

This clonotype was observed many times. The CDR3 region has the DNA TGTGCCAGCAGTTACGAGGTTGGGCAGCCGAGCGACGAGCAGTACTTC. This translates into CASSYEVGQPSDEQYF. The rearrangement joins TRBV6-5 to TRBJ2-7; no definite D call. Trimming cost V 2 bases and J 5 bases, with 19 bases left between them. Looked up from germline, CDR1 is MNHEY and CDR2 is SVGAGI. This CDR3 region has 16 residues.

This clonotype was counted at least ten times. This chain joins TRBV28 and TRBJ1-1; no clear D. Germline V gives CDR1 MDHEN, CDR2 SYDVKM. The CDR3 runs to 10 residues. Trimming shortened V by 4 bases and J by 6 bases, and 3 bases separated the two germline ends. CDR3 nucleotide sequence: TGTGCCAGCAGTTCGGCTGAAGCTTTCTTT. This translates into CASSSAEAFF.

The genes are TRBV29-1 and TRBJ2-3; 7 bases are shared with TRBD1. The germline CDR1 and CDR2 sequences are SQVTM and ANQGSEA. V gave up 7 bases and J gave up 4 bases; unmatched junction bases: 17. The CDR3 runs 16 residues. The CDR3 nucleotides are TGCAGCGCGTACCCTAGACAGGGTACCATTCCAGATACGCAGTATTTT. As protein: CSAYPRQGTIPDTQYF.

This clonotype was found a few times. This chain's CDR3 is CASSLGGTEKLFF. As DNA, the CDR3 is TGTGCCAGCAGCTTGGGTGGCACTGAAAAACTGTTTTTT. V usage is TRBV5-6 and J usage is TRBJ1-4; the D is unclear. V was shortened by 0 bases and J by 7 bases, with 7 bases between the two germline ends. The germline V gene has CDR1 SGHDT and CDR2 YYEEEE. The CDR3 totals 13 residues.

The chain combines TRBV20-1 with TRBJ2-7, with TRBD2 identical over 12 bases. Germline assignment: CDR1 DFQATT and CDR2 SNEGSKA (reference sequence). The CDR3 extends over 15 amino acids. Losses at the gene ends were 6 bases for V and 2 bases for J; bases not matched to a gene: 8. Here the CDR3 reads CSAPGLAGGTYEQYF. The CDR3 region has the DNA TGCAGTGCACCGGGTCTAGCGGGAGGGACCTACGAGCAGTACTTC.

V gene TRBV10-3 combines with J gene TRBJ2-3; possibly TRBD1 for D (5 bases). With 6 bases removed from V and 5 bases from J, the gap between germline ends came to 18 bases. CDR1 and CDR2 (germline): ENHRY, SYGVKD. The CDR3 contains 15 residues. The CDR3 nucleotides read TGTGCCATCAGGACCGACAGTCCTGAAGGAGATACGCAGTATTTT. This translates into CAIRTDSPEGDTQYF.

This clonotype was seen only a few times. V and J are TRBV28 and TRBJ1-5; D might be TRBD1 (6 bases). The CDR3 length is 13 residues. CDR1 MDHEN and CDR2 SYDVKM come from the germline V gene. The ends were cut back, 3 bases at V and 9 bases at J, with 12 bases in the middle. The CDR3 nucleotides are TGTGCCAGCAGTTTTAGAGGAGGGGGGCCCCAGCATTTT. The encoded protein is CASSFRGGGPQHF.

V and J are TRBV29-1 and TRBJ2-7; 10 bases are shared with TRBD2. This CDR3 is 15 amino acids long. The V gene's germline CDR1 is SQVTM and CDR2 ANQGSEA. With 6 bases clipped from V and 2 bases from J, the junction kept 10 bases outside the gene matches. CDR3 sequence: CSVDGTSAEPYEQYF. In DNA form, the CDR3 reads TGCAGCGTCGACGGGACTAGCGCCGAACCCTACGAGCAGTACTTC.

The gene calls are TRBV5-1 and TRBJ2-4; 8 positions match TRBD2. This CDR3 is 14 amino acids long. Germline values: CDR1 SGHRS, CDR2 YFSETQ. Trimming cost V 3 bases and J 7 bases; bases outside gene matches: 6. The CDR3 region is CASSSAGGVNIQYF. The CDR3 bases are TGCGCCAGCAGCTCGGCGGGGGGAGTGAACATTCAGTACTTC.